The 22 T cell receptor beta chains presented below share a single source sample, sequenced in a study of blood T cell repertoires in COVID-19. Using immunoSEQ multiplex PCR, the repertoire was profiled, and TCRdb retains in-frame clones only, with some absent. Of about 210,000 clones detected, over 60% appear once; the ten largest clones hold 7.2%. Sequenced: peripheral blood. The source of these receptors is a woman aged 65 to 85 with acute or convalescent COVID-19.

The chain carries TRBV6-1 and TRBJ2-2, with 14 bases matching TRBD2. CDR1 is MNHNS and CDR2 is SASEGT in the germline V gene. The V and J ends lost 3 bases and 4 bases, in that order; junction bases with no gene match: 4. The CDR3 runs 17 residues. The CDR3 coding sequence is TGTGCCAGCAGTGAGACTAGCGGGGGGGCAGGCACCGGGGAGCTGTTTTTT. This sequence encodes CASSETSGGAGTGELFF.

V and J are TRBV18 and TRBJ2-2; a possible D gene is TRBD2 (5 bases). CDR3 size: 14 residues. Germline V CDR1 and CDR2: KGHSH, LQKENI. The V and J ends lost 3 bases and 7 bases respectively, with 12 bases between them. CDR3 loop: CASSPLRENGELFF. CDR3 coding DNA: TGTGCCAGCTCACCCTTAAGGGAGAACGGGGAGCTGTTTTTT.

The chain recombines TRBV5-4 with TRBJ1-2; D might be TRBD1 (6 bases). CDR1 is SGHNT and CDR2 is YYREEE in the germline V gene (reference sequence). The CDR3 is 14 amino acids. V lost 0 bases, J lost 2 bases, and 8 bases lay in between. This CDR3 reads CASSLGGRNYGYTF. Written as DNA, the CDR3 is TGTGCCAGCAGCTTGGGGGGGCGCAACTATGGCTACACCTTC.

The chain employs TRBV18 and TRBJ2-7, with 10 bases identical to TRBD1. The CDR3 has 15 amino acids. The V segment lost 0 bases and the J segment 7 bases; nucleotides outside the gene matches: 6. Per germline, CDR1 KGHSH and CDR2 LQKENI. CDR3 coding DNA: TGTGCCAGCTCACCACCGCGACAGGGGGCGCGAGAGCAGTACTTC. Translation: CASSPPRQGAREQYF.

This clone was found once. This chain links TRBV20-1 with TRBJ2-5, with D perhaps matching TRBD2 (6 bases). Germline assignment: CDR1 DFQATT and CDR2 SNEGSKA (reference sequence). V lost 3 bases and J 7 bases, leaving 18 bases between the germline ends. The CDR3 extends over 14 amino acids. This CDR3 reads CSASQLRGMGTQYF. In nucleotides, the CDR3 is TGCAGTGCTAGTCAGTTGCGGGGTATGGGGACCCAGTACTTC.

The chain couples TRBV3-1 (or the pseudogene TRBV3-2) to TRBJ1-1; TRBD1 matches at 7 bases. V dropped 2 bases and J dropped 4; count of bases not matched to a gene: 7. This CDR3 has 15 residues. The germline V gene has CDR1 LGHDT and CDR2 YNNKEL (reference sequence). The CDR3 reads CASSQFAPGGTEAFF. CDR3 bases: TGTGCCAGCAGCCAATTCGCTCCAGGGGGCACTGAAGCTTTCTTT.

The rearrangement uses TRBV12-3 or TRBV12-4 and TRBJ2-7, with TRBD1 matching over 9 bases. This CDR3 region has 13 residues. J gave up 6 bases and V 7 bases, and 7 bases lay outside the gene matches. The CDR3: CASNRDRVGEQYF. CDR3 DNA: TGTGCCAGCAACCGGGACAGGGTAGGCGAGCAGTACTTC.

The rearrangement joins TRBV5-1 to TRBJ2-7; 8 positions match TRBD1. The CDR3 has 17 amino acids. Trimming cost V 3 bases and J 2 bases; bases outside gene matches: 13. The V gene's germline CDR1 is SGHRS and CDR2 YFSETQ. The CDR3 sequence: CASSSTMRQGRTYEQYV. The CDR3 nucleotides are TGCGCCAGCAGCTCCACGATGCGACAGGGGCGCACCTACGAGCAGTACGTC.

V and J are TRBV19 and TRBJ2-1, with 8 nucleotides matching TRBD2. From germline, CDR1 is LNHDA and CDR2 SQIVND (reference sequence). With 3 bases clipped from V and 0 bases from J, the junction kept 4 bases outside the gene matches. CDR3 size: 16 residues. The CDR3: CASSIGGGHSYNEQFF. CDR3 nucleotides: TGTGCCAGTAGTATCGGCGGGGGGCACTCCTACAATGAGCAGTTCTTC.

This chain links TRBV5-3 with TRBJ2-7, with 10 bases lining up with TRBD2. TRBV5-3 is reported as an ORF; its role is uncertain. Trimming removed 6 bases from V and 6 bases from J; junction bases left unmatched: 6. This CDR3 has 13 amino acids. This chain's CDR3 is CARKLAGLCEQYF. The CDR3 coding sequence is TGTGCCAGAAAACTAGCGGGGCTCTGCGAGCAGTACTTC.

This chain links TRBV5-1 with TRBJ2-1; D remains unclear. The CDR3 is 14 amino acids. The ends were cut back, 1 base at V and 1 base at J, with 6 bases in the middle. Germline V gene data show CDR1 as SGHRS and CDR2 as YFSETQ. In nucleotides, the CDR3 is TGCGCCAGCAGCTTGACTGTTTCCTACAATGAGCAGTTCTTC. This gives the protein CASSLTVSYNEQFF.

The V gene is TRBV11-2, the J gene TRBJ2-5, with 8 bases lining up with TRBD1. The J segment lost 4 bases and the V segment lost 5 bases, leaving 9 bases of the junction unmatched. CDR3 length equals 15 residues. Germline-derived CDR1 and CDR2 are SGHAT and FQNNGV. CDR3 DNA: TGTGCCAGCAGCCCCCGACAGGGGCTGAGAGAGACCCAGTACTTC. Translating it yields CASSPRQGLRETQYF.

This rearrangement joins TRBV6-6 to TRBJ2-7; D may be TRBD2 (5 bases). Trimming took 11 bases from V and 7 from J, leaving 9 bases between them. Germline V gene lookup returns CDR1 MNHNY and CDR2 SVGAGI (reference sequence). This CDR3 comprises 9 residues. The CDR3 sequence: CASTGEQYF. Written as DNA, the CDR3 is TGTGCCTCGACGGGGGAGCAGTACTTC.

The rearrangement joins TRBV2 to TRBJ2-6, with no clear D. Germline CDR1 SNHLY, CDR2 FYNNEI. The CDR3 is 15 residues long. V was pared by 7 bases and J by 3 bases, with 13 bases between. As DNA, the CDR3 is TGTGCCAGCACCCCCTCCCAGGTTGGGGCCAACGTCCTGACTTTC. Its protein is CASTPSQVGANVLTF. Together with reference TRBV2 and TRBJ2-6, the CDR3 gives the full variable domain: EPEVTQTPSHQVTQMGQEVILRCVPISNHLYFYWYRQILGQKVEFLVSFYNNEISEKSEIFDDQFSVERPDGSNFTLKIRSTKLEDSAMYFCASTPSQVGANVLTFGAGSRLTVL.

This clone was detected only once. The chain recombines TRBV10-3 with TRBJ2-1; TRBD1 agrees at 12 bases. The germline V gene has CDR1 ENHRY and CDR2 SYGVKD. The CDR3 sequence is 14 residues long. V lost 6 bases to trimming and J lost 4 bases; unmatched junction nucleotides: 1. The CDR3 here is CAIRGQGAYNEQFF. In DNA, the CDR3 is TGTGCCATCAGGGGACAGGGGGCGTACAATGAGCAGTTCTTC.

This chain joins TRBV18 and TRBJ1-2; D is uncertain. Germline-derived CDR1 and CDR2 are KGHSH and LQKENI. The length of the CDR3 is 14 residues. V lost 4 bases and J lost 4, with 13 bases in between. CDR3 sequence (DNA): TGTGCCAGCTCACAAACGACGGAGGGCTATGGCTACACCTTC. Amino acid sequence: CASSQTTEGYGYTF.

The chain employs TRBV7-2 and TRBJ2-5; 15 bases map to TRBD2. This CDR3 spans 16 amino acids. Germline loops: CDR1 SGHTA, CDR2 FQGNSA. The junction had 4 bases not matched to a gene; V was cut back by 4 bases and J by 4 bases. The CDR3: CASSSRTSGGGETQYF. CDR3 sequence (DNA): TGTGCCAGCAGCTCGCGGACTAGCGGGGGGGGAGAGACCCAGTACTTC.

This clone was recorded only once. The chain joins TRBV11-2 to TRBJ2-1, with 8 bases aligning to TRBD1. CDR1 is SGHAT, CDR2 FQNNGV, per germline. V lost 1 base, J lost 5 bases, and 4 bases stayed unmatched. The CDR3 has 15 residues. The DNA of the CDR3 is TGTGCCAGCAGCTTAGCAGGGGGCAACAACAATGAGCAGTTCTTC. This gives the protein CASSLAGGNNNEQFF.

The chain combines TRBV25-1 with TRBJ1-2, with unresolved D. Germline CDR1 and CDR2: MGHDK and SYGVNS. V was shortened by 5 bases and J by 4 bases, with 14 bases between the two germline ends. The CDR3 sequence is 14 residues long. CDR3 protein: CASSSGFLGYGYTF. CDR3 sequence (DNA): TGTGCCAGCAGTTCGGGATTCTTGGGCTATGGCTACACCTTC.

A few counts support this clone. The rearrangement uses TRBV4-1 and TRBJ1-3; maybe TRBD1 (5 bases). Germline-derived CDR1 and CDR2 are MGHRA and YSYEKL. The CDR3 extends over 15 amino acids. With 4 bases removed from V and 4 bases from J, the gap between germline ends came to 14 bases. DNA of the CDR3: TGCGCCAGCAGCCCCGATCCAGGGTTCGGAAACACCATATATTTT. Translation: CASSPDPGFGNTIYF.

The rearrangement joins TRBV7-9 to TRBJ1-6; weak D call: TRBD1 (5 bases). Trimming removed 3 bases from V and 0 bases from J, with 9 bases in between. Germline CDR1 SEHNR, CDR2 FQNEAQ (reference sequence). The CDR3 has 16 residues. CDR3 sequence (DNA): TGTGCCAGCAGCTTGAACAGGAGCTCCTATAATTCACCCCTCCACTTT. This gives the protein CASSLNRSSYNSPLHF.

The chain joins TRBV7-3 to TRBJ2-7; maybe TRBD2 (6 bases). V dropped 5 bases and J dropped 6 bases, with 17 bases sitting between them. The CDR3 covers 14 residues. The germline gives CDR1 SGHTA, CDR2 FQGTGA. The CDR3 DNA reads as TGTGCCAGCAGCCTTAACTGGGGGGTAGGCGAGCAGTACTTC. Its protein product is CASSLNWGVGEQYF.